Listed below are T cell receptor beta chains from one sample, sequenced in a study of blood T cell repertoires in COVID-19. Profiling relied on immunoSEQ multiplex PCR, and the TCRdb table lists in-frame clones only, not all of them. The table shows hundreds of thousands of clones, with about 91% occurring only once. Material for sequencing was peripheral blood. These receptors were taken from a woman in her 30s with COVID-19, enrolled during active disease. The CDR3 runs from the conserved cysteine through the conserved F or W. A D gene is named only where the DNA matches it firmly. Clone sizes are given selectively: once, few, many, or a class where the clone is expanded.

J | size | D | V | DNA | CDR3
TRBJ2-2 | . | . | TRBV19 | TGTGCAGCGATTGACAGGAACACCGGGGAGCTGTTTTTT | CAAIDRNTGELFF
TRBJ2-1 | . | TRBD2 | TRBV5-1 | TGCGCCAGCATCGGGCGGGGGGGCTCCAATGAGCAGTTCTTC | CASIGRGGSNEQFF
TRBJ1-6 | . | TRBD1 | TRBV6-5 | TGTGCCAGCAGGGACAGGGGGGCCTATAATTCACCCCTCCACTTT | CASRDRGAYNSPLHF
TRBJ2-1 | . | TRBD2 | TRBV6-5 | TGTGCCAGCAGGGCCCTAGCGGGGGGTGTCAATGAGCAGTTCTTC | CASRALAGGVNEQFF
TRBJ1-2 | few | TRBD1 | TRBV19 | TGTGCCAGTAGGGGACAGCATCTCTATGGCTACACCTTC | CASRGQHLYGYTF
TRBJ2-2 | . | TRBD2 | TRBV9 | TGTGCCAGCAGCCAGGGACTAGCGGGCCCCACCGGGGAGCTGTTTTTT | CASSQGLAGPTGELFF
TRBJ1-1 | . | TRBD1 | TRBV5-1 | TGCGCCAGCAGCTTGGACGGGGACAGGGGGGTAGCTGAAGCTTTCTTT | CASSLDGDRGVAEAFF
TRBJ2-5 | . | TRBD2 | TRBV7-8 | TGTGCCAGCAGCCCCCCGGCGGGGGGACAAGAGACCCAGTACTTC | CASSPPAGGQETQYF
TRBJ2-6 | . | TRBD2 | TRBV7-9 | TGTGCCAGCGGGGAAGGTAGCGGGGGAAGCTCTGGGGCCAACGTCCTGACTTTC | CASGEGSGGSSGANVLTF
TRBJ2-1 | . | TRBD1 | TRBV4-1 | TGCGCCAGCAGCCGACCTAGGGGGACAGATGACAATGAGCAGTTCTTC | CASSRPRGTDDNEQFF
TRBJ1-4 | . | . | TRBV4-2 | TGTGCCAGCAGCCAACGCCGGGATAGTAATGAAAAACTGTTTTTT | CASSQRRDSNEKLFF
TRBJ2-1 | . | TRBD2 | TRBV6-2/TRBV6-3 | TGTGCCAGCAGTACTAGCGGGTACTACAATGAGCAGTTCTTC | CASSTSGYYNEQFF
TRBJ1-2 | once | . | TRBV2 | TGTGCCAGCACCCGGAACAGGGATGGCTTTGGCTACACCTTC | CASTRNRDGFGYTF
TRBJ2-2 | . | . | TRBV4-3 | TGCGCCAGCAGCCATGCTGTCGGGGGACAGATGAACACCGGGGAGCTGTTTTTT | CASSHAVGGQMNTGELFF
TRBJ1-3 | . | . | TRBV6-5 | TGTGCCAGCAGGCAGGGTAACGGAAACACCATATATTTT | CASRQGNGNTIYF
TRBJ2-1 | . | TRBD2 | TRBV24-1 | TGTGCCACCTCTAGCGGAAACTACAATGAGCAGTTCTTC | CATSSGNYNEQFF
TRBJ1-5 | . | TRBD1 | TRBV4-3 | TGCGCCAGCAGCCAACAGATCCGGGACAGGGGGCCACAGCCCCAGCATTTT | CASSQQIRDRGPQPQHF
TRBJ1-1 | . | TRBD1 | TRBV19 | TGTGCCAGTAGCTCTCCGACAGGGCAAACTGAAGCTTTCTTT | CASSSPTGQTEAFF
TRBJ2-3 | . | TRBD2 | TRBV7-6 | TGTGCCAGCAGCCCTAGACTAGCGGGGGGGATGACAGATACGCAGTATTTT | CASSPRLAGGMTDTQYF
TRBJ1-5 | . | . | TRBV19 | TGTGCCAGTAGAAGACAGGGCAATCAGCCCCAGCATTTT | CASRRQGNQPQHF
TRBJ2-1 | few | TRBD2 | TRBV9 | TGTGCCAGCAGCAATAGCGGGAGCCCTCTCAATGAGCAGTTCTTC | CASSNSGSPLNEQFF
TRBJ2-3 | . | TRBD2 | TRBV5-5 | TGTGCCAGCAGCTTGGGGTTCCAGCGGGGGGTCACAGATACGCAGTATTTT | CASSLGFQRGVTDTQYF
TRBJ2-3 | . | . | TRBV27 | TGTGCCAGCAGTGCCTCGAGGACAGCCACAGATACGCAGTATTTT | CASSASRTATDTQYF
TRBJ2-1 | . | . | TRBV9 | TGTGCCAGATGGCAGGGTGGATGCAATGAGCAGTTCTTC | CARWQGGCNEQFF
TRBJ2-3 | . | . | TRBV7-2 | TGTGCCAGCAGCTTAGATGGAGTCAGCACAGATACGCAGTATTTT | CASSLDGVSTDTQYF
TRBJ2-1 | . | . | TRBV30 | TGTGCCTGGAGTGTAGCGGCAGGGCAGTTCTTC | CAWSVAAGQFF
TRBJ1-5 | . | . | TRBV10-2 | TGCGCCAGTTCCCGGAGTGCCCCTAATCAGCCCCAGCATTTT | CASSRSAPNQPQHF
TRBJ2-3 | . | . | TRBV28 | TGTGCCAGCAGCACAGGAACAGATACGCAGTATTTT | CASSTGTDTQYF
TRBJ2-3 | . | TRBD2 | TRBV10-3 | TGTGCCATCACTAGGACTAGCGGGGGCACAGATACGCAGTATTTT | CAITRTSGGTDTQYF
TRBJ2-5 | . | . | TRBV5-4 | TGTGCCAGCAGCTTGGCCACTCCTACGGTGTTAGAGACCCAGTACTTC | CASSLATPTVLETQYF
TRBJ2-1 | . | TRBD2 | TRBV4-1 | TGCGCCAGCAGGGGACTAGCGGGGGGGCCTCACTCATACAATGAGCAGTTCTTC | CASRGLAGGPHSYNEQFF
TRBJ2-2 | . | . | TRBV5-6 | TGTGCCAGCAGCTTGAGTCTAACGAACACCGGGGAGCTGTTTTTT | CASSLSLTNTGELFF
TRBJ2-1 | . | . | TRBV3-1/TRBV3-2 | TGTGCCAGCAGCTTTAATTCCAGGGGTGAGCAGTTCTTC | CASSFNSRGEQFF
TRBJ1-3 | . | TRBD1 | TRBV6-5 | TGTGCCAGCAGTCCCGGGACAGGGGCTGGAAACACCATATATTTT | CASSPGTGAGNTIYF
TRBJ2-3 | . | TRBD2 | TRBV5-4 | TGTGCCAGCAGCTCTACAAGCGGGACTAGCACAGATACGCAGTATTTT | CASSSTSGTSTDTQYF
TRBJ2-1 | many | . | TRBV6-2/TRBV6-3 | TGTGCCAGCAGTTACTCGATGCAGGGGAGTGGCGCCTACAATGAGCAGTTCTTC | CASSYSMQGSGAYNEQFF
TRBJ1-1 | . | . | TRBV6-2/TRBV6-3 | TGTGCCAGCAGTTACCATATCCACCGGGGGGGCTGGACTGAAGCTTTCTTT | CASSYHIHRGGWTEAFF
TRBJ2-3 | . | . | TRBV11-2 | TGTGCCAGCAGTCCCGAGGGCAGCTACACAGATACGCAGTATTTT | CASSPEGSYTDTQYF
TRBJ2-3 | . | TRBD1 | TRBV3-1/TRBV3-2 | TGTGCCAGCAGCCAAGAGCAGGGGGCTATCGGGACAGATACGCAGTATTTT | CASSQEQGAIGTDTQYF
TRBJ2-5 | . | TRBD1 | TRBV12-3/TRBV12-4 | TGTGCCAGCCGGGACAGGGAATCGGAGACCCAGTACTTC | CASRDRESETQYF
TRBJ2-5 | once | TRBD2 | TRBV6-2/TRBV6-3 | TGTGCCAGCAGTTACTCTAGACTAGCGGCTGAGACCCAGTACTTC | CASSYSRLAAETQYF
TRBJ2-1 | few | . | TRBV11-3 | TGTGCCAGCAGCCCCCCCGGAGGGGCGGGAACTAAGAATGAGCAGTTCTTC | CASSPPGGAGTKNEQFF
TRBJ2-3 | . | . | TRBV29-1 | TGCAGCGTTGGGCACAGGGAATTGATAGATACGCAGTATTTT | CSVGHRELIDTQYF
TRBJ1-4 | . | . | TRBV23-1 | TGCGCCAGCAGGACAGTGAGGCCCCTCAGGTGTAATGAAAAACTGTTTTTT | CASRTVRPLRCNEKLFF
TRBJ2-2 | . | TRBD2 | TRBV10-3 | TGTGCCACCGGTGCGGGAGAGGACACCGGGGAGCTGTTTTTT | CATGAGEDTGELFF
TRBJ1-3 | . | . | TRBV4-3 | TGCGCCAGCAGCCAAAGGGGCCAGGACCGAGAATTT | CASSQRGQDREF
TRBJ2-1 | . | TRBD2 | TRBV18 | TGTGCCAGCTCACCAAATCGACTAGCGGGGGCCGGGTACAATGAGCAGTTCTTC | CASSPNRLAGAGYNEQFF
TRBJ1-2 | . | . | TRBV5-6 | TGTGCCAGCAGCTTTCAAGGGGCGCTTGGCTACACCTTC | CASSFQGALGYTF
TRBJ2-1 | . | TRBD2 | TRBV9 | TGTGCCAGCAGCGGAAGACTAGCGGGAGGAAATGAGCAGTTCTTC | CASSGRLAGGNEQFF
TRBJ1-1 | . | . | TRBV6-6 | TGTGCCAGCAGCCAGCCCAGTAGGAGTAAATCTGAAGCTTTCTTT | CASSQPSRSKSEAFF
TRBJ1-1 | . | . | TRBV2 | TGTGCCAGCAGTCAGGACTTTAACACTGAAGCTTTCTTT | CASSQDFNTEAFF
TRBJ1-6 | . | . | TRBV19 | TGTGCCAGTAGTATTGGGCGGGCAGCTAAATATAATTCACCCCTCCACTTT | CASSIGRAAKYNSPLHF